This TCR beta chain was identified during a study of identical twins. General observations from the study: Invariant MAIT and iNKT cells could partly confound zero-insertion analyses. Insertion counts were lower in abundant cord blood beta clonotypes, a trend that memory repertoires did not show. Twin pairs had excess sharing that was weaker in beta out-of-frame sequences. The study reached conclusions through statistical analysis that was cross-sectional, not following the same donors.

TCRdb re-called the 5' RACE reads with MiXCR, one entry per CDR3 protein. The profile covers a few hundred thousand distinct CDR3 sequences, with roughly 9.5% appearing a single time and under 3% taken by the ten largest. Germline V gene sequence: CDR1 SGHTA, CDR2 FQGNSA. There are 15 residues in the CDR3. This clonotype was detected once. Its antigen is undetermined. Germline and junction disagree at one end, which may indicate a read error. This sample was also put to use in a study of yellow fever vaccine responses in identical twins.

The sequence was collected from a woman under 30 in good health. The chain carries TRBV7-2 and TRBJ2-1, with D possibly TRBD2 on 5 matching bases. The sample consisted of PBMCs. The CDR3 protein is CVSSLVAERSNEQFF. The CDR3 nucleotides are TGTGTCAGCAGCTTAGTGGCAGAGCGGAGCAATGAGCAGTTCTTC.